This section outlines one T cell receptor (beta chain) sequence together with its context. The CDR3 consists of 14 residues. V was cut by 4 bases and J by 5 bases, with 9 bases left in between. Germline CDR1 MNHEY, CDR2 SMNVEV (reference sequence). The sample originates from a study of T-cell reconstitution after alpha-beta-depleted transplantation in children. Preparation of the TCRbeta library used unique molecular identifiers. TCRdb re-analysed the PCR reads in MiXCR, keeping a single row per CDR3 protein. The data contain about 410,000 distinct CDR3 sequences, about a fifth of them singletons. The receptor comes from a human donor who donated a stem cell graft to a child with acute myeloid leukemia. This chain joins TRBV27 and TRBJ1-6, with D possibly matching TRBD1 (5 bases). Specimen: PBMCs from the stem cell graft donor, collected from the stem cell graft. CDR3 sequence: CASSSGTNNSPLHF. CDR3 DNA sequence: TGTGCCAGCAGTTCCGGGACGAATAATTCACCCCTCCACTTT.